This T cell receptor (beta chain) was profiled in a study of blood T cell repertoires in COVID-19 (dated by TCRdb to the early 2020s). Regarding the complete study: Samples covering the acute and convalescent phases of COVID-19 were provided by collaborators in the United States, Italy and Spain. The repertoires were made available in a free public database intended to serve as a resource for research on the immune response to SARS-CoV-2. Samples came from the ongoing ImmuneRACE study (first 160 participants) plus 1,254 subjects from 6 global collaborators. Subjects who had been exposed to COVID-19, were actively infected with it, or had recovered from it provided the deeply sampled blood TCRbeta repertoires that made up the dataset. Nearly every sample came with metadata listing a de-identified subject ID, COVID-19 status, age in years and sex. HLA class I and class II types, where available, came from metadata supplied by the sample provider rather than from assay-based typing. The material from the prospective study consisted of cDNA or gDNA derived from T cells, B-cell-depleted T cells, or PBMCs.

Results and caveats for the whole study, not just this receptor: The amount of clinical and demographic metadata varied by source and participant and was provided uncurated.

TCRbeta CDR3 regions were amplified from genomic DNA by means of the immunoSEQ Assay, a bias-controlled multiplex PCR. In the authors' own workflow: The number of nucleated cells in each sample was estimated by amplification of reference gene primers within the assay. To quantify the absolute abundance of each unique TCRbeta CDR3 rearrangement, sequence reads were collapsed and filtered. Productive Simpson clonality was computed per sample as the square root of Simpson's diversity index over productive rearrangements. This is the immuneACCESS table as TCRdb keeps it, with only in-frame sequences that have V and J called. A part of the clones is gone; compared with another copy, unresolved V genes explain less than half, and the rest is unexplained. V and J calls plus clone size are reproduced from that table; the DNA served to infer D and trimming. The sample includes 270,000 or so clones, with around 87% observed a single time. Of the sample, under 2.5% falls within the top ten clones.

Trimmed from V: 6 bases; trimmed from J: 4 bases; junction bases lacking a gene match: 12. From a lookup of the germline V gene, CDR1 and CDR2 are MNHEY and SVGEGT. The CDR3 sequence holds 16 residues, the cysteine and phenylalanine included. The entry retains the CDR3 DNA only, 48 bases that are in frame from base 1. At one collaborating source in Seattle, patients were enrolled during active infection and were followed longitudinally through the course of disease. Each collaborating institution followed its own protocols to collect whole blood in K2EDTA tubes. For TCRbeta analysis, collaborator samples were shipped as frozen whole blood, as isolated PBMCs, or as DNA extracted from either sample type. This clone was observed a single time. Its target antigen remains unknown. Base qualities are not provided; no much larger clone lies one nucleotide away.

The source of this sequence is a woman aged 55-69 years with COVID-19, enrolled during active disease. This receptor chain uses TRBV6-2 or TRBV6-3 and TRBJ1-1, and 9 bases in between align with TRBD1. Sequencing was carried out using peripheral blood. This receptor has the CDR3 CASSRERTGESTEAFF. The sequenced DNA is TGTGCCAGCAGCCGCGAACGGACAGGGGAGAGCACTGAAGCTTTCTTT.